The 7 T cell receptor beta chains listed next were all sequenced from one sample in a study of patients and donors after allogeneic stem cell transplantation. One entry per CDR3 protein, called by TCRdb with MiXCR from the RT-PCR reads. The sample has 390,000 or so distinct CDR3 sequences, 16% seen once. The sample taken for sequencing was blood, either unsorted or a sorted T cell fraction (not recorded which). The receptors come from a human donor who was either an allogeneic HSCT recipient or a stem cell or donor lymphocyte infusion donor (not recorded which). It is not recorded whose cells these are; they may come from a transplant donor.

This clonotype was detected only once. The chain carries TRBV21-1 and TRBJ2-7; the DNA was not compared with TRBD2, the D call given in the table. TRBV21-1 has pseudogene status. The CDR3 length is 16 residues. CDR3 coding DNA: TGTGCCAGCAGCAAAGGGCGCGGGAGGGGGGCCTACGAGCAGTACTTC. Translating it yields CASSKGRGRGAYEQYF.

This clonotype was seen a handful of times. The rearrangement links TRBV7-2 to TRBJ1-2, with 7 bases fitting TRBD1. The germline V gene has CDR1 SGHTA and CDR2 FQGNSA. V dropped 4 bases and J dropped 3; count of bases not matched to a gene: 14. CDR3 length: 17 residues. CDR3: CASSSTARGLTHYGYTF. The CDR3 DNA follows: TGTGCCAGCAGCTCCACAGCAAGGGGGCTTACTCACTATGGCTACACCTTC.

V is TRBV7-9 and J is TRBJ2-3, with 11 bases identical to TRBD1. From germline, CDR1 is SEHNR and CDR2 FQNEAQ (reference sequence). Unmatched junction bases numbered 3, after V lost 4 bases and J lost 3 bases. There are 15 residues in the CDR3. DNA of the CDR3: TGTGCCAGCAGCTCGGACAGGGGGCAGACAGATACGCAGTATTTT. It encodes CASSSDRGQTDTQYF.

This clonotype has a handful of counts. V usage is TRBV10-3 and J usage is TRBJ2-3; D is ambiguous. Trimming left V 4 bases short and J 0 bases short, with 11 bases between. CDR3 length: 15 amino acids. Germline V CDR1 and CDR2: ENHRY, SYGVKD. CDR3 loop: CAISAIGRSTDTQYF. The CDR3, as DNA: TGTGCCATCAGTGCCATTGGACGGAGCACAGATACGCAGTATTTT.

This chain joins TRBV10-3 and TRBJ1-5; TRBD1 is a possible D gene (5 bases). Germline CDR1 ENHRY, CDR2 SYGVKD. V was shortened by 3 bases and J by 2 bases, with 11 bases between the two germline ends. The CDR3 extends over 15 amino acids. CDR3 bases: TGTGCCATCAGTGATCGGGGGAGCGGCAATCAGCCCCAGCATTTT. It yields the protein CAISDRGSGNQPQHF.

The chain's CDR3 is CASSQSFRNEQFF. The CDR3 DNA follows: TGTGCCAGCAGCCAATCCTTCCGCAATGAGCAGTTCTTC. This chain uses TRBV3-1 with TRBJ2-1; D is ambiguous. V lost 2 bases and J 6 bases, leaving 8 bases between the germline ends. CDR1 is LGHDT and CDR2 is YNNKEL in the germline V gene (reference sequence). The CDR3 has 13 amino acids.

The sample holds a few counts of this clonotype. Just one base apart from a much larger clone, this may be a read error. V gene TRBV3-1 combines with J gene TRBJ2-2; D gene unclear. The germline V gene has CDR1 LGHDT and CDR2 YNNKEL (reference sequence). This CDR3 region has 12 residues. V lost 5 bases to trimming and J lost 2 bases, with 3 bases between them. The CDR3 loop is CASSINTGELFF. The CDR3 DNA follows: TGTGCCAGCAGCATAAACACCGGGGAGCTGTTTTTT.